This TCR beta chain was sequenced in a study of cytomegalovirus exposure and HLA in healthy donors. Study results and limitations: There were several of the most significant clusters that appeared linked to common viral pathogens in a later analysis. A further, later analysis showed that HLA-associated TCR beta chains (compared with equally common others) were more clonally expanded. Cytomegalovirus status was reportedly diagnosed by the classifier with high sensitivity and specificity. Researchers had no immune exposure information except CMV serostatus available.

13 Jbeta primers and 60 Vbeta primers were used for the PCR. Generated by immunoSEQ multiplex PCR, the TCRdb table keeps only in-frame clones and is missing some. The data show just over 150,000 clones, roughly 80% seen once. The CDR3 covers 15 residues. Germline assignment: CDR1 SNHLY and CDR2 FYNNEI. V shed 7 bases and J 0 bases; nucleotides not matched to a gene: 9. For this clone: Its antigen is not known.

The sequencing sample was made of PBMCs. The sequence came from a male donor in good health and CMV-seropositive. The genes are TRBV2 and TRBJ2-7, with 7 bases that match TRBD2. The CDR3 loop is CASNQGGSYSYEQYF. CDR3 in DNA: TGTGCCAGCAACCAGGGAGGGAGCTACTCCTACGAGCAGTACTTC.